This TCR beta chain was sequenced for a study of OX40 agonist ivuxolimab in advanced cancers. As for the study more broadly: The costimulatory receptor OX40 (CD134) was targeted by ivuxolimab, a fully human IgG2 agonistic monoclonal antibody. Intravenous ivuxolimab was administered to patients every 2 weeks at six dose levels: 0.01, 0.1, 0.3, 1.5, 3 and 10 mg/kg. Of the 50 to 55 dose-escalation patients, hepatocellular carcinoma was present in around 20, melanoma in roughly 15, renal cell carcinoma in 9 and head and neck cancer in 9. Partial responses occurred in three dose-escalation patients, of whom one had hepatocellular carcinoma and two had cutaneous melanoma. The dose-escalation cohort was 82.7% male with a mean age of about 58 years, ranging from about 23 to 85. The purpose of peripheral TCRbeta sequencing was to test whether ivuxolimab changed TCR sequence diversity and led to clonal T-cell expansion. Patients were allowed to have had prior anti-PD-1, anti-PD-L1 or anti-CTLA-4 therapy, and 30% to 40% of the dose-escalation patients had previously received checkpoint inhibitors. The paper reports the monotherapy dose-escalation portion (N of about 51 patients) of the phase I ivuxolimab trial.

Its CDR3 holds 16 amino acids, cysteine through phenylalanine. Only CDR3 DNA is held: 48 bases, read in frame from base 1. Relative to germline, V is 5 bases shorter and J is 4 bases shorter, with 20 bases between their ends. From a lookup of the germline V gene, CDR1 and CDR2 are SGHAT and FQNNGV. Patients with a history of autoimmune disease or receiving systemic immunosuppression were excluded from the trial. Peripheral blood for TCR sequencing was collected from all dose cohorts at baseline, on cycle 4 day 1, and on cycle 7 day 1. Samples came from an open-label, multicenter, first-in-human phase I dose-escalation trial of ivuxolimab. The trial enrolled adults with locally advanced or metastatic head and neck squamous cell, hepatocellular, melanoma or renal cell carcinoma. Before TCR sequencing, CD4+ and CD8+ T cells were separately sorted from peripheral blood. Beyond this particular receptor, the publication reports: Low levels of normalized T-cell clonal expansion were also seen in some nonresponding patients. At doses from 0.1 to 3.0 mg/kg, clonal expansion was seen in both CD4+ and CD8+ blood T cells between baseline and week 6. On average, CD8+ T cells showed more expanded clones than CD4+ T cells after ivuxolimab. Antigen specificity was not determined for the clonally expanded peripheral T cells. In the 0.1-3.0 mg/kg groups, partial responders were among the patients with the lowest normalized peripheral clonal expansion, particularly in CD8+ T cells.

As concerns this clone: The clone's antigen remains unknown. It has no much larger one-base neighbor in the sample; base qualities were not kept.

Genomic DNA was isolated from the sorted cells so that the TCRbeta CDR3 region could be sequenced. TCRbeta CDR3 regions were sequenced using the immunoSEQ Assay. TCRdb mirrors the immuneACCESS table, restricted to in-frame sequences. Some clones are absent from its copies; in checked studies, under half trace to an unresolved V gene, and the reason for the others is unknown. The sample records about 27,000 clones, roughly 80% of which are singletons. About 19% of the sample rests with the top ten. The V gene is TRBV11-2 and the J gene is TRBJ2-5; a tentative D match to TRBD2 spans 6 bases. The material sequenced was CD4+ or CD8+ T cells sorted from blood, taken in a trial of the OX40 agonist ivuxolimab. This TCR was sampled from an adult with an advanced solid tumor such as melanoma, head and neck, liver or kidney cancer. Read as DNA, the sequence is TGTGCCAGCAGCCCCCAGTGGGGCGGGGCCCGAGAGACCCAGTACTTC. Its translation is CASSPQWGGARETQYF.